This entry concerns a single TCR beta chain. Antigen unknown. Some clones are missing from TCRdb's copy, which holds only in-frame ones; the method was immunoSEQ multiplex PCR. The sample holds fewer than 70,000 clones, roughly 80% seen once. Doses given second, at about 4 or about 12 weeks, were pooled. This sample was taken from a study of T cell responses to AZD1222 COVID-19 vaccine. Study-level results: The number of AZD1222 recipients seropositive at baseline was only 6 or 7. Mostly white British, mostly female donors; authors suggested clonal diversity may be underestimated.

The V gene's germline CDR1 is MNHEY and CDR2 SVGAGI. Trimming removed 2 bases at V and 5 bases at J, with 16 bases between. CDR3 length: 15 residues. This chain connects TRBV6-5 to TRBJ2-7, with D hard to call. The sequence was collected from an adult who received the AZD1222 COVID-19 vaccine. Specimen: peripheral blood, collected 28 days after the second AZD1222 dose. The CDR3 bases are TGTGCCAGCAGTTACGCTTCTGCGTGGGGTGACGAGCAGTACTTC. It codes for CASSYASAWGDEQYF.